These 18 T cell receptor beta chains were all obtained from the same sample, sequenced in a study of control samples from healthy donors and cancer patients. Clones were read by immunoSEQ multiplex PCR, and TCRdb kept only the in-frame ones, dropping some. The sample has approximately 90,000 clones; 90% to 95% are singletons. Sequencing was carried out using blood. These receptors were obtained from a woman in her 30s in good health.

This clone occurred once. This chain joins TRBV7-2 and TRBJ2-5; 7 positions agree with TRBD1. CDR3 length equals 12 residues. Per germline, CDR1 SGHTA and CDR2 FQGNSA. Trimming cost V 5 bases and J 4 bases; bases outside gene matches: 1. The CDR3 protein is CASSRQGETQYF. The CDR3 DNA sequence: TGTGCCAGCAGCCGACAGGGAGAGACCCAGTACTTC.

The V and J genes are TRBV7-9 and TRBJ1-5; D gene ambiguous. The V end lost 2 bases, the J end lost 0 bases, and 8 bases lay between the germline ends. The length of the CDR3 is 15 residues. Germline loops: CDR1 SEHNR, CDR2 FQNEAQ (reference sequence). CDR3 region: CASSLSGNSNQPQHF. The CDR3 region has the DNA TGTGCCAGCAGCTTATCGGGGAATAGCAATCAGCCCCAGCATTTT.

The chain recombines TRBV28 with TRBJ1-5; perhaps TRBD1 as D (6 bases). V lost 8 bases to trimming and J lost 2 bases, with 13 bases between them. Germline V lookup: CDR1 MDHEN, CDR2 SYDVKM. The CDR3 is 14 residues long. The CDR3 DNA reads as TGTGCCAGCGGGAGGGGGGCGCGCAATCAGCCCCAGCATTTT. Its protein is CASGRGARNQPQHF.

J is TRBJ1-5 and V is TRBV6-5; no firm D call. V dropped 3 bases and J dropped 3 bases, with 6 bases sitting between them. Germline V gene sequence: CDR1 MNHEY, CDR2 SVGAGI. This CDR3 is 13 amino acids long. This CDR3 is CASSYDYNQPQHF. The CDR3 bases are TGTGCCAGCAGTTATGACTACAATCAGCCCCAGCATTTT.

This clone was detected only once. The rearrangement uses TRBV20-1 and TRBJ1-5; a possible D gene is TRBD1 (5 bases). The germline gives CDR1 DFQATT, CDR2 SNEGSKA (reference sequence). The CDR3 consists of 13 residues. V was shortened by 3 bases and J by 9 bases, with 15 bases between the two germline ends. CDR3 in amino acids: CSASTRDRRPQHF. CDR3 bases: TGCAGTGCTAGTACCAGGGATCGTCGGCCCCAGCATTTT.

About this clone itself: A junction end diverges from the germline sequence, so it may reflect a read error. The chain combines TRBV7-9 with TRBJ2-6; D may match TRBD1 or TRBD2 (5 bases each). CDR1 and CDR2 (germline): SEHNR, FQNEAQ (reference sequence). This CDR3 spans 17 amino acids. CDR3: CASSLGGSSSGANALTF. CDR3 coding DNA: TGTGCCAGCAGCTTAGGGGGCTCTAGCTCTGGGGCCAACGCCCTGACTTTC.

The chain uses TRBV19 and TRBJ2-3; a possible D gene is TRBD2 (5 bases). Trimming cost V 8 bases and J 4 bases, with 16 bases left between them. Germline CDR1 reads LNHDA; CDR2 reads SQIVND (reference sequence). The CDR3 loop spans 14 amino acids. DNA of the CDR3: TGTGCCAGTGCGGACTCTAGCTTCCCAGATACGCAGTATTTT. Translating it yields CASADSSFPDTQYF. Complete variable domain (other parts from reference TRBV19 and TRBJ2-3): DGGITQSPKYLFRKEGQNVTLSCEQNLNHDAMYWYRQDPGQGLRLIYYSQIVNDFQKGDIAEGYSVSREKKESFPLTVTSAQKNPTAFYLCASADSSFPDTQYFGPGTRLTVL.

The chain couples TRBV19 to TRBJ2-7; tentative D call: TRBD2 (7 bases). Germline V CDR1 and CDR2: LNHDA, SQIVND (reference sequence). Deletions cut 3 bases from V and 4 bases from J, with 13 bases between. This CDR3 contains 14 residues. CDR3 protein: CASSMSRGLYEQYF. In DNA form, the CDR3 reads TGTGCCAGTAGTATGAGCAGGGGACTATACGAGCAGTACTTC.

The chain employs TRBV19 and TRBJ1-5, with 11 nucleotides matching TRBD1. CDR1 is LNHDA, CDR2 SQIVND, per germline (reference sequence). With 6 bases clipped from V and 3 bases from J, the junction kept 7 bases outside the gene matches. CDR3 length equals 16 residues. CDR3 protein: CASRTGTGGLNQPQHF. DNA for the CDR3: TGTGCCAGTAGAACCGGGACAGGGGGGCTCAATCAGCCCCAGCATTTT.

The rearrangement uses TRBV5-4 and TRBJ2-7, with 8 bases lining up with TRBD1. This CDR3 region has 14 residues. V trimming: 6 bases; J trimming: 3 bases; junction bases outside the gene matches: 8. Germline V gene data show CDR1 as SGHNT and CDR2 as YYREEE (reference sequence). CDR3 sequence reads: CASNLRTGGYEQYF. The CDR3 DNA reads TGTGCCAGCAACTTAAGAACAGGGGGCTACGAGCAGTACTTC. The complete variable domain, with remaining parts taken from reference TRBV5-4 and TRBJ2-7, reads ETGVTQSPTHLIKTRGQQVTLRCSSQSGHNTVSWYQQALGQGPQFIFQYYREEENGRGNFPPRFSGLQFPNYSSELNVNALELDDSALYLCASNLRTGGYEQYFGPGTRLTVT.

This chain uses TRBV2 with TRBJ1-5, with D possibly matching TRBD1 (5 bases). V lost 7 bases, J lost 6 bases, and 10 bases lay in between. The CDR3 runs to 12 residues. The germline gives CDR1 SNHLY, CDR2 FYNNEI. In DNA, the CDR3 is TGTGCCAGCAACGGGGCGGGTCAGCCCCAGCATTTT. Translated: CASNGAGQPQHF.

V is TRBV19 and J is TRBJ1-1; 7 bases match TRBD1. The CDR3 consists of 15 residues. Per germline, CDR1 LNHDA and CDR2 SQIVND (reference sequence). V lost 4 bases, J lost 1 base, and 6 bases stayed unmatched. The CDR3 DNA reads TGTGCCAGTAGTACTACAGGGGTGGGGAACACTGAAGCTTTCTTT. Its protein is CASSTTGVGNTEAFF.

This rearrangement joins TRBV18 to TRBJ2-3; weak D call: TRBD1 (6 bases). CDR3 length equals 14 residues. CDR1 is KGHSH, CDR2 LQKENI, per germline. V shed 1 base and J shed 5 bases, with 10 bases lying between them. The CDR3 nucleotides are TGTGCCAGCTCACCACTGGGGGCGGAAGATACGCAGTATTTT. It encodes CASSPLGAEDTQYF. Looking up the rest from reference TRBV18 and TRBJ2-3 gives the full variable domain: NAGVMQNPRHLVRRRGQEARLRCSPMKGHSHVYWYRQLPEEGLKFMVYLQKENIIDESGMPKERFSAEFPKEGPSILRIQQVVRGDSAAYFCASSPLGAEDTQYFGPGTRLTVL.

V gene TRBV11-2 combines with J gene TRBJ2-1; perhaps TRBD1 as D (5 bases). CDR1 is SGHAT, CDR2 FQNNGV, per germline. This CDR3 spans 15 amino acids. Trimming stripped 6 bases from V and 4 bases from J, with 16 bases between. The CDR3 loop is CASSLTDQPYNEQFF. DNA of the CDR3: TGTGCCAGCAGTTTGACAGACCAACCATACAATGAGCAGTTCTTC.

The genes are TRBV12-5 and TRBJ1-2; D is perhaps TRBD1 (5 bases). Trimming shortened V by 1 base and J by 6 bases, and 12 bases separated the two germline ends. CDR1 and CDR2 from the germline V gene are LGHNT and FRNRAP. This CDR3 is 14 amino acids long. The CDR3 nucleotides read TGTGCTAGTGGTTTGGACAGCCTCAGGGATGGCTACACCTTC. This encodes CASGLDSLRDGYTF.

The CDR3: CASSPPGQGNNEQFF. In DNA, the CDR3 is TGCGCCAGCAGCCCACCGGGACAGGGGAACAATGAGCAGTTCTTC. The chain recombines TRBV5-1 with TRBJ2-1, with 10 bases that match TRBD1. Germline CDR1 SGHRS, CDR2 YFSETQ. The CDR3 runs to 15 residues. The J segment lost 5 bases and the V segment lost 4 bases, leaving 6 bases of the junction unmatched.

This clone was found once. The chain joins TRBV7-9 to TRBJ1-6; the D gene is possibly TRBD1 (5 bases). Germline V gives CDR1 SEHNR, CDR2 FQNEAQ (reference sequence). The length of the CDR3 is 15 residues. Trimming took off 6 bases at V and 5 bases at J, with 14 bases between the two ends. The CDR3 loop reads CASSPSGGDNSPLHF. The CDR3 nucleotides are TGTGCCAGCAGTCCTTCGGGGGGGGATAATTCACCCCTCCACTTT.

The chain employs TRBV19 and TRBJ2-5; weak D call: TRBD1 (6 bases). The V and J ends lost 5 bases and 0 bases respectively, with 22 bases between them. The CDR3 contains 18 residues. Per germline, CDR1 LNHDA and CDR2 SQIVND (reference sequence). The CDR3 region has the DNA TGTGCCAGTAGTCCCGGGACACGAAACCGACCGTACCAAGAGACCCAGTACTTC. Amino acids: CASSPGTRNRPYQETQYF.